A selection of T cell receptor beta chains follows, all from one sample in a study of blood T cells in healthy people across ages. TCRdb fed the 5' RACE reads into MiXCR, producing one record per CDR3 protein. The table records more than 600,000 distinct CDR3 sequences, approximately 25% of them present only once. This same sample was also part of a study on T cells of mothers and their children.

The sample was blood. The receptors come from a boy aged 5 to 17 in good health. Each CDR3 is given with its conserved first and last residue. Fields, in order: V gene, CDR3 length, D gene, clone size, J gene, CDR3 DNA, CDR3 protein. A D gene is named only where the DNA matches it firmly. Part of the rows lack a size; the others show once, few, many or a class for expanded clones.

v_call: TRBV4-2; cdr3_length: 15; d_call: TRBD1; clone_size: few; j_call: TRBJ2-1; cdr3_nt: TGTGCCAGCAGCCAAGAATTCAGGGACAGGGGAGAGCAGTTCTTC; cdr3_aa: CASSQEFRDRGEQFF
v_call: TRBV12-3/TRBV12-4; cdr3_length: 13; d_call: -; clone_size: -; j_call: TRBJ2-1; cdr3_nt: TGTGCCAGCAGTTGGACAGTATACAATGAGCAGTTCTTC; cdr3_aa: CASSWTVYNEQFF
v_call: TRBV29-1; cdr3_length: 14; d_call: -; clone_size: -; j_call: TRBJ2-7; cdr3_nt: TGCAGCGTCCTGGGGGGGCCCCTGGGATACGAGCAGCACTTC; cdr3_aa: CSVLGGPLGYEQHF
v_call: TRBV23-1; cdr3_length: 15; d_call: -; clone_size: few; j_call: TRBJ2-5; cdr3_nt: TGCGCCAGCAGTCATCCACAGGTGCAACAAGAGACCCAGTACTTC; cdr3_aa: CASSHPQVQQETQYF
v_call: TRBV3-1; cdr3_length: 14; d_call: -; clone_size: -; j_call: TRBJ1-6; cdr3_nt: TGTGCCAGCAGCCCTGGACGGGAAGGCGGATCCCTCCACTTT; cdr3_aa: CASSPGREGGSLHF
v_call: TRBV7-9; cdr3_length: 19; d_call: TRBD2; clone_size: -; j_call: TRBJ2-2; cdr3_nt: TGTGCCAGCAACAAACTAGCTAGCGGGAGGGCAAAGGACACCGGGGAGCTGTTTTTT; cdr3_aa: CASNKLASGRAKDTGELFF
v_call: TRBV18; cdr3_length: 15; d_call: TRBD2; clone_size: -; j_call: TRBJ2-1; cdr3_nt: TGTGCCAGCTCACCAGAGGGACTAGCGGGACAGGAGCAGTTCTTC; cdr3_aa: CASSPEGLAGQEQFF
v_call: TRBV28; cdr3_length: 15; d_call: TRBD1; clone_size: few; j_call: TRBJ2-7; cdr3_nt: TGTGCCAGCAGCGCCGGGACAGGGGGCTTCTACGAGCAGTACTTC; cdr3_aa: CASSAGTGGFYEQYF
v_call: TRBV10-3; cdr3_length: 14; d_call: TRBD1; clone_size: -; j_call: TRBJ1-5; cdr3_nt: TGTGCCATGAGGGGGAGGACAGGGCCTCAGCCCCAGCATTTT; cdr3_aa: CAMRGRTGPQPQHF
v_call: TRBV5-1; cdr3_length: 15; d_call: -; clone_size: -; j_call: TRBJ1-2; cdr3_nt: TGCGCCAGCAGCTCCCTACTGGAGGGTTCCTATGGCTACACCTTC; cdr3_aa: CASSSLLEGSYGYTF
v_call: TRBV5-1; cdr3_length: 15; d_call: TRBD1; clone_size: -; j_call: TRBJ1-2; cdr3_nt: TGCGCCAGCAGCTTGGTTCCAACAGGGGACTATGGCTACACCTTC; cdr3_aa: CASSLVPTGDYGYTF
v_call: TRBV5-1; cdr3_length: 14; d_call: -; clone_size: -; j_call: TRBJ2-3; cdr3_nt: TGCGCCAGCAGCTTGGAGAGCATTTCAGATACGCAGTATTTT; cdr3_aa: CASSLESISDTQYF
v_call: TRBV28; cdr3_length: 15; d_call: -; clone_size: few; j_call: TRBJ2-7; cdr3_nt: TGTGCCAGCAGTCCTTCCGGGACACTCAGCTACGAGCAGTACTTC; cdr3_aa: CASSPSGTLSYEQYF
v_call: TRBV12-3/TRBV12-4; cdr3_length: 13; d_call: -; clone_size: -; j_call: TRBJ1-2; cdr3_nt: TGTGCCACCAAGACCCTCCTCGGGGGTGGCTACACCTTC; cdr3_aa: CATKTLLGGGYTF
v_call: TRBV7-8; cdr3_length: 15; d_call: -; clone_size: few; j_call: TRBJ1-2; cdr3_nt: TGTGCCAGCAGCTTAGGAGGGTCGGCAGGGGAAGGCTACACCTTC; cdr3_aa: CASSLGGSAGEGYTF
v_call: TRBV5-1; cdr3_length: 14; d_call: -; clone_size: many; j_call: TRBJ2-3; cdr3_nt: TGCGCCAGCAGCGTGCCCACAAGCACAGATACGCAGTATTTT; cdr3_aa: CASSVPTSTDTQYF
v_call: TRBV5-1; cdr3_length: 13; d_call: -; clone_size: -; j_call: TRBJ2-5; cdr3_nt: TGCGCCAGCAGCTTTGCAGGAACTGGGACCCAGTACTTC; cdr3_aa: CASSFAGTGTQYF
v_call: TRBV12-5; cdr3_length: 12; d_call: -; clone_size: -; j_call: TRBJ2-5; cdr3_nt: TGTGCTAGTGGTTTTTTTGGGGAGACCCAGTACTTC; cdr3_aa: CASGFFGETQYF
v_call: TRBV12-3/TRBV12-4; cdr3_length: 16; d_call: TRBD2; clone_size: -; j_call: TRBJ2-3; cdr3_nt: TGTGCCAGCAGCTCTACCCGGCGGGAGAGCGGGGATACGCAGTATTTT; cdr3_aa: CASSSTRRESGDTQYF
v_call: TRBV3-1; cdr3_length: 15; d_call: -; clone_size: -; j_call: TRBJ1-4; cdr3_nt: TGTGCCAGCAGCCATTCGGACGGCTCAATGAAAAAACTGTTTTTT; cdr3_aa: CASSHSDGSMKKLFF
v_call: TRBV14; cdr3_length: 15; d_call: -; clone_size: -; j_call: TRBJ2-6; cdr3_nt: TGTGCCAGCAGCCAGTTTGCCTCTGGGGCCAACGTCCTGACTTTC; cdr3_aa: CASSQFASGANVLTF
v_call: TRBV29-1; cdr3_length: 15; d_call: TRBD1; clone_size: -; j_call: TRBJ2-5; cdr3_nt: TGCAGCGTTGAAGTTCAGGGACAGCTACAAGAGACCCAGTACTTC; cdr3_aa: CSVEVQGQLQETQYF
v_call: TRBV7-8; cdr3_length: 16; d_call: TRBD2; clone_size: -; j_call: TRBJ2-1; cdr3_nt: TGTGCCAGCAGCTCCTTGGGACTAGCGGGGGACAATGAGCAGTTCTTC; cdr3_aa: CASSSLGLAGDNEQFF
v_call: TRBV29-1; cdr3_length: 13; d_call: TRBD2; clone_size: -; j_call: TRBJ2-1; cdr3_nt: TGCAGCGTTGACAGCGGGGAAATCAATGAGCAGTTCTTC; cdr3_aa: CSVDSGEINEQFF
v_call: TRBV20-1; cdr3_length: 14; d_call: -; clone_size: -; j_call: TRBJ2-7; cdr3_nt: TGCAGTGCTCCAAGCGCTGGGAGCCAATACGAGCAGTACTTC; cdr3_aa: CSAPSAGSQYEQYF
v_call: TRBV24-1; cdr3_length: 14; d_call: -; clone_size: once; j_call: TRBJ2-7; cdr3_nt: TGTGCCACCAGTGATTACGGGAGTCCCTACGAGCAGTACTTC; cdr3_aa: CATSDYGSPYEQYF
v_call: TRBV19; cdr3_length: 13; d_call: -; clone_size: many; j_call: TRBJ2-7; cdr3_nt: TGTGCCAGTAGCCCCGGGGGACCCTACGAGCAGTACTTC; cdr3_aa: CASSPGGPYEQYF
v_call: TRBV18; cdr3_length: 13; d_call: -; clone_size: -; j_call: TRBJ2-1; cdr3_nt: TGTGCCAGCTCACCACCAGAAAACAATGAGCAGTTCTTC; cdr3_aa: CASSPPENNEQFF
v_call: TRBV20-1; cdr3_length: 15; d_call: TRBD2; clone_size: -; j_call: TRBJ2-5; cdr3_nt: TGCAGTGCTAGAGATGCTAGCGGAAGCCAAGAGACCCAGTACTTC; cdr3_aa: CSARDASGSQETQYF
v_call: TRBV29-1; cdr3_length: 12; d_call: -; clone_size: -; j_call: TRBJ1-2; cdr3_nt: TGCAGCGCCCATAAACAGGGTCTTGGCTACACCTTC; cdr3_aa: CSAHKQGLGYTF
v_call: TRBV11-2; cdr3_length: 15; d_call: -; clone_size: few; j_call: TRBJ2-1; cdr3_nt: TGTGCCAGCAGCTTAGACTATTCCTACTACAATGAGCAGTTCTTC; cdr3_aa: CASSLDYSYYNEQFF
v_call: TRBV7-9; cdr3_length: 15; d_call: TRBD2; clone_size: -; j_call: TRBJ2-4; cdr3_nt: TGTGCCAGCAGCCCACTACTAGCGGCGGGAAACATTCAGTACTTC; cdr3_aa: CASSPLLAAGNIQYF
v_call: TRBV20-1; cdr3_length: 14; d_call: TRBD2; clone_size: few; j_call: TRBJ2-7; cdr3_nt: TGCAGTGCTAGAGGGCGGGGGGGACGGTACGAGCAGTACTTC; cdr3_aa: CSARGRGGRYEQYF
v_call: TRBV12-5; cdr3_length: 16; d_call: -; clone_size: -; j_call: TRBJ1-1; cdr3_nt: TGTGCTAGTGCCCCGATCAGTTGGGGTGGGGACACTGAAGCTTTCTTT; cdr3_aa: CASAPISWGGDTEAFF
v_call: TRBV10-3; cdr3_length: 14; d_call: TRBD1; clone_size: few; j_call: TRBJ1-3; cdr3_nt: TGTGCCACCAGCTCGACAGGGCCTGGAAACACCATATATTTT; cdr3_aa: CATSSTGPGNTIYF
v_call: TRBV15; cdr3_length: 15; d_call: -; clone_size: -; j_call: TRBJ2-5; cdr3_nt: TGTGCCACCAGCAGTTACAGGGTTTTGGGAGAGACCCAGTACTTC; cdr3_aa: CATSSYRVLGETQYF
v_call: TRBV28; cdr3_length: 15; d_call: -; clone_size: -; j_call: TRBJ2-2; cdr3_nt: TGTGCCAGCAGTTTTCCCAACCCCCCCACCGGGGAGCTGTTTTTT; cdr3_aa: CASSFPNPPTGELFF
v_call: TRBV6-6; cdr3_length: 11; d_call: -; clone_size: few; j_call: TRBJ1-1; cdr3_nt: TGTGCCAGCGAGGGGGGAAAGGAAGCTTTCTTT; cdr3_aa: CASEGGKEAFF
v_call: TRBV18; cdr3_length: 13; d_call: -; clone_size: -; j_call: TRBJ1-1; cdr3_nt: TGTGCCAGCTCACCAGGCCCAGACACTGAAGCTTTCTTT; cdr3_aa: CASSPGPDTEAFF
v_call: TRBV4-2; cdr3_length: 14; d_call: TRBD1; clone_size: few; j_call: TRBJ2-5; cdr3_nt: TGTGCCAGCAGTTCCGGGACAGGGCAAGAGACCCCGTACTTC; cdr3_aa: CASSSGTGQETPYF
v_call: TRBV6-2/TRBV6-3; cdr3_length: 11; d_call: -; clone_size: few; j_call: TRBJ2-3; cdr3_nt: TGTGCCAGCAGCCCCGAGGTAACGCAGTATTTT; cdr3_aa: CASSPEVTQYF
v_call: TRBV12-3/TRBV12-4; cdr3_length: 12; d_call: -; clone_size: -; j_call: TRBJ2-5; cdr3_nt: TGTGCCAGCCGGTATTTCCAAGAGACCCAGTACTTC; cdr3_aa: CASRYFQETQYF